The present T cell receptor beta chain was sequenced within a study of CD8+CD57+ T cells in acquired aplastic anemia (dated by TCRdb to the late 2010s). For context, the study as a whole: DNA extracted from sorted CD4+ and CD8+ cells had a mean of approximately 3.3 ug, with a range of roughly 0.19 to 27.4 ug. A CD8+CD57+ expansion meant a frequency higher than the mean frequency seen in healthy subjects. What the research found in general, with its limitations: Patients and healthy controls showed no significant difference in CD8+ Simpson's diversity (P=0.060). Roughly 29 CD8+ CDR3 sequences were found in both patients and controls but appeared to be highly expressed in patients and within the immunodominant clones of the patients.

This clonotype was found once. Its recognized antigen is unknown. Base qualities are not recorded, but no much larger clone differs from it by a single base. One read alone lends weak support. TCR beta VDJ combination and CDR3 sequence profiling used genomic DNA as the template. An Illumina HiSeq 2000 was used for TCR repertoire sequencing. Concerning the study's data processing: TRBV/TRBJ rearrangement plots, CDR3 size and DJ length profiles, and Simpson's diversity index were used to evaluate the repertoires. The most abundant DNA sequence in the deep sequencing data was defined as the immunodominant clone. CDR3 amino acid sequences were checked for sharing between subjects and were compared against published repertoires and the VDJdb database. In TCRdb, the public reads were trimmed at Q25 with fastp and aligned with MiXCR, with productive beta chains retained. Each record represents a unique CDR3 protein, reported with the most common genes and DNA among its rows. In this record, the V and J calls reflect TCRdb's handling and not the investigators' own analysis. A total of roughly 180,000 distinct CDR3 sequences appear in this sample, roughly 60% of them only once. The ten largest clones add up to about two fifths of the sample.

Expansion of CD8+CD57+ cells had been shown by flow cytometry in the patients chosen for sequencing. Severe acquired aplastic anemia was diagnosed in all patients according to International Study of Aplastic Anemia and Agranulocytosis and Camitta criteria. At the time blood was sampled, none of the patients had received any therapy. In this study, sorted CD4+ and CD8+ T cells from the blood of healthy subjects and of severe aplastic anemia patients had their TCR repertoires deep-sequenced. Patients were enrolled in the USA under clinicaltrials.gov protocols 00001620, 01623167, 00001397, 00071045, 00081523 and 00961064. Ficoll-Paque density gradient centrifugation was used to isolate peripheral blood mononuclear cells. Before DNA extraction, CD4+ and CD8+ T cells were sorted by FACS or by magnetic beads. The CDR3 holds 15 amino acids from the cysteine to the phenylalanine. Of the read, only the CDR3 DNA is kept; its 45 bases are in frame from base 1. The CDR1 and CDR2 encoded by the germline V gene are SGHAT and FQNNGV. The junction shows trimming of 5 bases on V and 10 bases on J, plus 23 bases between the germline ends.

The specimen was sorted CD4+, CD8+, or CD8+CD57+ T cells (not recorded which) from PBMCs. The receptor was isolated from a human donor with aplastic anemia. Here the chain combines TRBV11-2 and TRBJ1-1, with no confident D gene call. This receptor carries the CDR3 CASSRQAGYCEGAFF. The nucleotide sequence is given as TGTGCCAGCAGCCGACAAGCGGGGTACTGTGAAGGAGCTTTCTTT.